This TCR beta chain comes out of a study of breast tumors, draining lymph nodes, adjacent tissues (dated by TCRdb to about 2016). General notes on the study: In breast cancer patients, the study compared the TCR beta repertoires of tumor, adjacent nontumor tissue and axillary lymph nodes. In human breast cancer, the study set out to assess how tumor, surrounding tissue and draining lymph node repertoires relate to one another and whether T cells might be exchanged between them. What the study reported, not specific to this receptor: Tumor and nontumor tissue repertoires were found to be significantly more similar in luminal-like than in basal-like breast cancer. T-cell repertoire diversity in tumors was found to be lower than in lymph nodes but higher than in nontumor tissue, and preferential V and J gene usage was observed. The data were considered consistent with most tumor T cells being derived from the lymph node and subsequently expanding within tumor tissue. The conclusion that tumor T cells originate in lymph nodes was framed as consistent with a hypothesis rather than directly demonstrated.

TCRdb lists the instrument as Illumina HiSeq 2000. Multiplex PCR amplification was used to build the TCR beta chain libraries. High-throughput sequencing was used to analyze the amplified TCR beta chain products. Clones were called with MiXCR by TCRdb after fastp trimmed the public reads at Q25, and only in-frame beta chains were retained. Entries that share a CDR3 protein sequence are merged under the most common genes and DNA. The sample has around 190,000 distinct CDR3 sequences on record, 30% to 35% of them singletons. 3.5% to 4.5% of the sample is held by the ten biggest clonotypes. V loses 5 bases of germline sequence and J loses 1 base, and the interval between the two ends is 8 bases. Taken from cysteine to phenylalanine, the CDR3 has 13 residues. CDR3 DNA is the only sequence kept; it has 39 bases, read in frame from the first base. With regard to this clonotype: Its antigen is currently not known. This may be a read error: a much more frequent sequence differs by one nucleotide.

The axillary draining lymph nodes of breast cancer patients were the source of the lymph node samples. The source of this sequence is a female donor with breast cancer. Some clones in this sample may be carry-over from other donors' samples. Sequencing input: axillary lymph node tissue. The V gene is TRBV12-3 or TRBV12-4 and the J gene is TRBJ2-5; the D gene cannot be named for sure. For the CDR3, the sequence is CASSNFGQETQYF. The sequence in DNA is TGTGCCAGCAGTAACTTCGGCCAAGAGACCCAGTACTTC.